Sequencing of this TCR beta chain was carried out in a study of shared clonotypes between healthy human individuals (dated by TCRdb to the early 2020s). Some background on the complete study: Three men and two women, aged 18 to 49 years, made up the cohort. To estimate repertoire size and how much clonotype sharing occurs between individuals, the study deeply sequenced the blood TCR repertoires of five healthy adults. Between about 0.8 and 9.5 billion PBMCs per donor were obtained by leukapheresis. For each donor, three plates each were used for CD4 naive and CD4 memory, two plates were used for CD8 naive, and one plate was used for CD8 memory. Different laboratories and diverse techniques were used to prepare libraries and sequence TCR repertoires, to increase sequencing depth and limit assay-specific biases.

CD8 naive samples were CD45RO-negative cells positively selected for CCR7, giving a CD45RA+CCR7+ population that excluded TemRA cells. The donors were healthy, HIV-negative adults with no recently reported acute infections or vaccinations. Every donor was a Caucasian adult living in Nashville, Tennessee, USA. After blood collection by leukapheresis, PBMCs were isolated using Ficoll-Histopaque density gradient centrifugation and then cryopreserved in the vapor phase of liquid nitrogen. Analytical flow cytometry was used to check the purity and quantity of every magnetically sorted T cell population. Each sorted fraction had its genomic DNA isolated and then quantified by UV absorbance on a Nanodrop 2000c. Here is what the overall study found, with its caveats: Because the study included only a small number of donors, the genetic and exposure-history diversity represented was limited. Even with the large sequencing depth, rarefaction of the sorted-subset datasets indicated that sequencing was incomplete. Sampling was limited to blood, and TCR repertoires in tissue likely differ from TCR repertoires in blood. Based on pairwise subsampling, the degree of clonotype sharing among donors was expected to be affected by sequencing depth. Naive subsets generally had larger estimated clonotype richness than memory subsets. When several donors were compared, the shared fraction of clonotypes was around 4.6% for naive CD4, around 3.5% for naive CD8, roughly 2.3% for memory CD4, and under 0.5% for memory CD8. Compared with non-shared clonotypes, the clonotypes found in all four sorted-subset donors had higher generation probabilities.

Using the deep immunoSEQ assay, multiplex PCR amplified TCR CDR3 regions from genomic DNA. Extracted genomic DNA from each cell subset was spread evenly across all wells of several immunoSEQ 96-well plates, with each plate serving as a replicate. Each replicate PCR for sorted subsets received about 200 ng genomic DNA, equal to roughly 33,000 T cell genomes. The purified libraries were quantified using a Qubit 3.0 fluorometer, sized with a Bioanalyzer 2100, and then quantified again using the KAPA Library Quantification kit. Each immunoSEQ 96-well plate was sequenced on its own single-read 150-cycle Illumina NextSeq 550 flow cell. Concerning the study's data processing: Because the immunoSEQ output held only junctional sequences and lacked quality scores, the filtering could not match the filtering applied to full-length reads. To assign V/J genes and CDR3, sequences were annotated against IMGT germline references using PyIR, a Python wrapper for IgBLAST v1.9. Reads with weak V/J assignments (E-value above 1e-6), missing CDR3, stop codons, out-of-frame junctions, or ambiguous translated residues were removed. V3J clonotypes were defined as sequences sharing the same inferred V gene, J gene, and CDR3 amino acid sequence. The percentage overlap between two repertoires was calculated by dividing the number of shared unique clonotypes by the size of the smaller repertoire. Richness of each repertoire was evaluated using RTK rarefaction, the Chao1 estimator, and Recon v2.1 estimates of unobserved clonotypes. Generation probabilities for all TCRbeta clonotypes obtained by the gDNA method from a handful of donors were computed using OLGA. The source is immuneACCESS, and TCRdb retained only in-frame sequences with V and J called. Part of the clones is not carried over; for the studies checked, unresolved V genes explain less than half of this, and the remainder is unexplained. That table is the source of V, J and clone size, and D and trimming were worked out from the DNA. This sample gives some 1,900,000 clones in total; roughly 95% of them show up just once. Of the sample, 0.9% to 1.5% falls within the top ten clones.

On this clone itself: Its antigen is unknown. Base qualities are not at hand, and no much larger clone is one base apart. The sample holds other DNA sequences that translate to the same CDR3.

Reading the germline V gene gives CDR1 SGDLS and CDR2 YYNGEE. The CDR3, cysteine through phenylalanine, is 14 amino acids long. Solely the CDR3 DNA is kept, with 42 bases framed from the first base. V and J lose 0 bases and 3 bases, and a span of 7 bases separates them. This clonotype was obtained from a man aged 18 to 29 in good health. The V and J genes are TRBV9 and TRBJ1-3; TRBD1 could be the D gene, as 5 bases match. The sample consisted of naive CD8+ T cells sorted from blood. Reading the label with the study, this specimen's cell subset or site is: CD45RA+CCR7+. The DNA is TGTGCCAGCAGCGTAGCCAGGGATGGAAACACCATATATTTT. This gives the protein CASSVARDGNTIYF. The CDR3, completed at both ends by the reference TRBV9 and TRBJ1-3 genes, gives the full variable domain DSGVTQTPKHLITATGQRVTLRCSPRSGDLSVYWYQQSLDQGLQFLIQYYNGEERAKGNILERFSAQQFPDLHSELNLSSLELGDSALYFCASSVARDGNTIYFGEGSWLTVV.